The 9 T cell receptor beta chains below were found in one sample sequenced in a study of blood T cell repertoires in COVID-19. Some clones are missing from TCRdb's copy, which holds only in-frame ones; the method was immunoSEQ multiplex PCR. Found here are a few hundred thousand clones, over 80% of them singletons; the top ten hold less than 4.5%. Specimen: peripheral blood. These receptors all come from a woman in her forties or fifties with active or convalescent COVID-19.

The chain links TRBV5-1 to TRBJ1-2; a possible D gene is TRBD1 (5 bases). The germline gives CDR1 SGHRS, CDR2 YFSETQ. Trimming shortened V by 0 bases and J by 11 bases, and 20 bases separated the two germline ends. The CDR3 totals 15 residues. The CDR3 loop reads CASSLEGRSASFYTF. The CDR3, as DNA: TGCGCCAGCAGCTTGGAGGGGCGCTCGGCCTCATTTTACACCTTC.

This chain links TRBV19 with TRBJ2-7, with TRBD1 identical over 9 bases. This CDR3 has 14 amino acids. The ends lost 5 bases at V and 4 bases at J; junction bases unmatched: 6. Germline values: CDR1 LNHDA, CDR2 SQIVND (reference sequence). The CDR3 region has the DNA TGTGCCAGTAGTTTCGGGACAGGGTTATACGAGCAGTACTTC. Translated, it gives CASSFGTGLYEQYF.

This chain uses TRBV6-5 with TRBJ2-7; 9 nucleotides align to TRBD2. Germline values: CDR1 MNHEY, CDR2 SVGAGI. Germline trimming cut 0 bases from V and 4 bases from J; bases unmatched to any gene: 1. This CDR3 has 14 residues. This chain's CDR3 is CASSYSAGGYEQYF. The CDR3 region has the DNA TGTGCCAGCAGTTACTCGGCGGGAGGGTACGAGCAGTACTTC.

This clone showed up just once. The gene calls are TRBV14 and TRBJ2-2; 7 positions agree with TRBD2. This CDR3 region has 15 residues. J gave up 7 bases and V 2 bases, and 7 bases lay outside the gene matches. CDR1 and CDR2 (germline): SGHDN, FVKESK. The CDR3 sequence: CASSQRAGEIGELFF. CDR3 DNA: TGTGCCAGCAGCCAAAGGGCGGGAGAGATCGGGGAGCTGTTTTTT.

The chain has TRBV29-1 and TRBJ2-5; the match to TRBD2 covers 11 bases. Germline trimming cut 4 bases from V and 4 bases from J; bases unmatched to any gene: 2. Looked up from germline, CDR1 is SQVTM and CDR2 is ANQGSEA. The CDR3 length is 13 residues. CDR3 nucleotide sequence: TGCAGCGTTGGAGGACTAGCGGGAGAGACCCAGTACTTC. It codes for CSVGGLAGETQYF.

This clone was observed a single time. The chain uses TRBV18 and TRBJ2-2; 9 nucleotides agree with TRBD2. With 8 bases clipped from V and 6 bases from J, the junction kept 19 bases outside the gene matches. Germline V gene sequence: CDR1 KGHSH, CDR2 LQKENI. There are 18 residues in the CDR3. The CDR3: CASLQETSGPRVAGELFF. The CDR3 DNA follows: TGTGCCAGCCTCCAGGAGACTAGCGGTCCGAGGGTTGCCGGGGAGCTGTTTTTT.

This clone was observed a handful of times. CDR3 residues: CAWSQVAGGVASYEQYF. The CDR3 bases are TGTGCCTGGAGTCAAGTAGCGGGAGGGGTAGCGTCCTACGAGCAGTACTTC. V gene TRBV30 combines with J gene TRBJ2-7; 11 bases map to TRBD2. The junction had 10 bases not matched to a gene; V was cut back by 2 bases and J by 1 base. CDR1 and CDR2 from the germline V gene are GTSNPN and SVGIG (reference sequence). This CDR3 has 17 residues.

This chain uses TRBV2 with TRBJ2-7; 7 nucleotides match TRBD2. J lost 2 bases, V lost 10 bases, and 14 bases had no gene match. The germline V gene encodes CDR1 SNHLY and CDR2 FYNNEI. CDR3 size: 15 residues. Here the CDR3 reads CAISLVGGSTYEQYF. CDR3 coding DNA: TGTGCCATTTCCCTCGTTGGCGGGAGCACCTACGAGCAGTACTTC.

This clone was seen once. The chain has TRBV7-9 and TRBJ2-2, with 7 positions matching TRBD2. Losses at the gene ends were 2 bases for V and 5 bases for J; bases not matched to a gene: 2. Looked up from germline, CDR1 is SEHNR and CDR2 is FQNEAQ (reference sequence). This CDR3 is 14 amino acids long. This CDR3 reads CASSLREGTGELFF. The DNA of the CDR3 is TGTGCCAGCAGCTTAAGGGAGGGGACCGGGGAGCTGTTTTTT.